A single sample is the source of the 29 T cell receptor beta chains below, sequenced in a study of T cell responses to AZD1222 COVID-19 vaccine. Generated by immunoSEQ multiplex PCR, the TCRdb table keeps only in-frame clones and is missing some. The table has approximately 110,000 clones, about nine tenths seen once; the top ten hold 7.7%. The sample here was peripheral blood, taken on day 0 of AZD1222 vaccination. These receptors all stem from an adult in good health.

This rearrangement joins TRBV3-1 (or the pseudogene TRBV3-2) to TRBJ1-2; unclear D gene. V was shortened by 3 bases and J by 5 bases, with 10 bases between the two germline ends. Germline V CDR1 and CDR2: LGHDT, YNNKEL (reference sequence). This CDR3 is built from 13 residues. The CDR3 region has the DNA TGTGCCAGCAGCCACGGGTCAGGTTATGGCTACACCTTC. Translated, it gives CASSHGSGYGYTF.

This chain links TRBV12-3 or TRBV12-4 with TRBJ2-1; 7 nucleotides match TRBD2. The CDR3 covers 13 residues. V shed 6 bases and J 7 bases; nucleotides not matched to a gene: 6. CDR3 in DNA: TGTGCCAGCAGCACCGACGGGGGGAATGAGCAGTTCTTC. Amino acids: CASSTDGGNEQFF.

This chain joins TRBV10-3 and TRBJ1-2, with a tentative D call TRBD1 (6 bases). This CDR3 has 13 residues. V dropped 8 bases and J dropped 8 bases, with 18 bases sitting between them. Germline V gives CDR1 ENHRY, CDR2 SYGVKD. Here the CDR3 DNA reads TGTGCCATCGGGGGCGAAATTTTTGTCGGCTACACCTTC. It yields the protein CAIGGEIFVGYTF.

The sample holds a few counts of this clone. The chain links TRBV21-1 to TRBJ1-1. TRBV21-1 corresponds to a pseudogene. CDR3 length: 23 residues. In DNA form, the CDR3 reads TGTGCCAGCAGCAAAACCCCCTCCCGGGGGTCCCGACAGCCGATAAGAAAGGCCACTGAAGCTTTCTTT. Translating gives CASSKTPSRGSRQPIRKATEAFF.

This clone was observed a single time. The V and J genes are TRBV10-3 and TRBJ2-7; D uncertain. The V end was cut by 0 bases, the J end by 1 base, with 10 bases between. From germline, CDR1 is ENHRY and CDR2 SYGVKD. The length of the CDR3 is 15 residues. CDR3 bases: TGTGCCATCAGTGAGTCTCCCCAGCGTTCCTACGAGCAGTACTTC. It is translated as CAISESPQRSYEQYF.

The CDR3 region is CASSQDRGGYGYTF. CDR3 bases: TGTGCCAGCAGTCAGGACAGGGGTGGCTATGGCTACACCTTC. V and J are TRBV6-4 and TRBJ1-2, with 9 bases aligning to TRBD1. This CDR3 has 14 amino acids. After removal of 5 bases from V and 4 bases from J, the junction contained 5 bases not matched to a gene. CDR1 and CDR2 from the germline V gene are MRHNA and SNTAGT.

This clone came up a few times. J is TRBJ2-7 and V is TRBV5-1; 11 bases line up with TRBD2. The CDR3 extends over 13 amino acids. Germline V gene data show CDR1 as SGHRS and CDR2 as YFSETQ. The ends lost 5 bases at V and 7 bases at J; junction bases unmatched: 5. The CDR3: CASRLAGGHEQYF. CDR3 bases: TGCGCCAGCAGGTTAGCGGGGGGGCATGAGCAGTACTTC.

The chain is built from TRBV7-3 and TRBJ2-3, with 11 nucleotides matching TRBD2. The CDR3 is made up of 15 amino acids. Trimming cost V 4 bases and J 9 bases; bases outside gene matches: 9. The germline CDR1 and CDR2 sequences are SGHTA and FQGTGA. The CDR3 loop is CASSSPGLAVGTQYF. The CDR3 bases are TGTGCCAGCAGCTCGCCGGGACTAGCGGTAGGGACGCAGTATTTT.

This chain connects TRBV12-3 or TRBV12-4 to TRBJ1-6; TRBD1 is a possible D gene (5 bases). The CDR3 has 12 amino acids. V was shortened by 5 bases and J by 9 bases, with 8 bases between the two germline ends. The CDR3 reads CASSRGGSPLHF. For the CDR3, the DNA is TGTGCCAGCAGTAGGGGCGGTTCACCCCTCCACTTT.

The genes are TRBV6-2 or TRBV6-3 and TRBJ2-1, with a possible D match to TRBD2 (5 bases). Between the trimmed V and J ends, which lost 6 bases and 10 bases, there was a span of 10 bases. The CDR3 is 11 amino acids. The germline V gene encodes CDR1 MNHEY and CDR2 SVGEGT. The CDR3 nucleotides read TGTGCCAGCAGCAAGACTAAGGAGCAGTTCTTC. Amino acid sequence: CASSKTKEQFF.

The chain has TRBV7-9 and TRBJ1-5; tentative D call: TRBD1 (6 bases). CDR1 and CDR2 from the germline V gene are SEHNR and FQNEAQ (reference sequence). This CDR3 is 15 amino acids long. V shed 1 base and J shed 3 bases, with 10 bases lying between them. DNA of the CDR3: TGTGCCAGCAGCTTAGGGGGACACTCCAATCAGCCCCAGCATTTT. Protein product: CASSLGGHSNQPQHF. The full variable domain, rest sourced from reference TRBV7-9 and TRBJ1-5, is DTGVSQNPRHKITKRGQNVTFRCDPISEHNRLYWYRQTLGQGPEFLTYFQNEAQLEKSRLLSDRFSAERPKGSFSTLEIQRTEQGDSAMYLCASSLGGHSNQPQHFGDGTRLSIL.

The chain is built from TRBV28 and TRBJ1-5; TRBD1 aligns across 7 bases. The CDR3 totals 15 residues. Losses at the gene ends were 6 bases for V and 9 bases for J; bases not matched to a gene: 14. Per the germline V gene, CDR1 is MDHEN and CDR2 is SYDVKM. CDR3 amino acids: CASSSAGGKSMPQHF. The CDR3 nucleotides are TGTGCCAGCAGCTCGGCAGGGGGGAAATCCATGCCCCAGCATTTT.

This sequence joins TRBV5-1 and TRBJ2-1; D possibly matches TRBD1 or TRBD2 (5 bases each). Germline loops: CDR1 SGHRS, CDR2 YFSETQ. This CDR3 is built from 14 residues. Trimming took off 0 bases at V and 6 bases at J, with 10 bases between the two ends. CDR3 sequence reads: CASSLEPGTNEQFF. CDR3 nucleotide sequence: TGCGCCAGCAGCTTGGAGCCGGGGACCAATGAGCAGTTCTTC.

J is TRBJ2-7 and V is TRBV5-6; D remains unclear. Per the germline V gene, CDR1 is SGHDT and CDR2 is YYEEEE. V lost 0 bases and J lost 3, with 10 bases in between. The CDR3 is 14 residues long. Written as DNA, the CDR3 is TGTGCCAGCAGCTTGGGGCAAGGTTTCTACGAGCAGTACTTC. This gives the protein CASSLGQGFYEQYF.

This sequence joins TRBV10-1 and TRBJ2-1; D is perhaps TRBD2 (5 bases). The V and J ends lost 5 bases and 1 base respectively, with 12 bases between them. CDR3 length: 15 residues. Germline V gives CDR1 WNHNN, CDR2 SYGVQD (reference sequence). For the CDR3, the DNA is TGCGCCAGCAGTAGCGGCAGGAGATCCTACAATGAGCAGTTCTTC. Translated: CASSSGRRSYNEQFF.

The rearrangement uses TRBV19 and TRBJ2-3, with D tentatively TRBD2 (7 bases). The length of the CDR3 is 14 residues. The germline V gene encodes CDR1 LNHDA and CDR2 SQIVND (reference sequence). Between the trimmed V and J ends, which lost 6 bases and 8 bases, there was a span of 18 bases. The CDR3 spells CASRAGRGLGTQYF. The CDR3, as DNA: TGTGCCAGTAGGGCGGGGCGGGGGCTGGGTACGCAGTATTTT.

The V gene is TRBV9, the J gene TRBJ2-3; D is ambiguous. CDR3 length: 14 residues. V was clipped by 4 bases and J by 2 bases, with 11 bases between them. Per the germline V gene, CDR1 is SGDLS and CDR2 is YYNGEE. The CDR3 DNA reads TGTGCCAGCAGCCTATTTCCGATCACAGATACGCAGTATTTT. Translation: CASSLFPITDTQYF.

As DNA, the CDR3 is TGTGCCAGCAGGAGAGTGGCGGGGGGTTACGAGCAGTACTTC. Encoded protein: CASRRVAGGYEQYF. This chain connects TRBV2 to TRBJ2-7; 8 bases match TRBD2. The ends lost 6 bases at V and 4 bases at J; junction bases unmatched: 8. This CDR3 is 14 amino acids long. Germline CDR1 SNHLY, CDR2 FYNNEI.

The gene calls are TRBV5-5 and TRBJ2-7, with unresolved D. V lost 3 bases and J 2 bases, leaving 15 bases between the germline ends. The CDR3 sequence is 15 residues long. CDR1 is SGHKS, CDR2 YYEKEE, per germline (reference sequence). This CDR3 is CASSSRVLGPYEQYF. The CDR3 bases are TGTGCCAGCAGCTCCCGGGTCCTCGGCCCCTACGAGCAGTACTTC.

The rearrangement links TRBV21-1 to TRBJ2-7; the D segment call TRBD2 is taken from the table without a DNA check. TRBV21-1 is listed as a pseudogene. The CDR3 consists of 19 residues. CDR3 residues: CASSKEVPTGLADPYEQYF. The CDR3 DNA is TGTGCCAGCAGCAAAGAAGTGCCGACCGGCCTAGCGGATCCCTACGAGCAGTACTTC.

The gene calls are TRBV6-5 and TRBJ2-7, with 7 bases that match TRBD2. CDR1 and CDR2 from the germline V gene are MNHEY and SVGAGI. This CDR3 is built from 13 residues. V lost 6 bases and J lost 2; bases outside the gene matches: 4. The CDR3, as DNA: TGTGCCAGCAGCTCCCGGGGGGCCTACGAGCAGTACTTC. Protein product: CASSSRGAYEQYF.

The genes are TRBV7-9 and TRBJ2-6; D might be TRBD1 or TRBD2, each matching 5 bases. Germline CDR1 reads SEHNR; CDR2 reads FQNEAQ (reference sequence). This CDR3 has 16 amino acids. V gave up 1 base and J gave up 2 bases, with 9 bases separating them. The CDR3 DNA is TGTGCCAGCAGCTTAGGTAGGGGACCTGGGGCCAACGTCCTGACTTTC. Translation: CASSLGRGPGANVLTF.

CDR3 region: CASSSDRGSADTQYF. The CDR3 DNA sequence: TGTGCCAGCAGCTCGGACAGGGGGTCGGCAGATACGCAGTATTTT. This chain uses TRBV7-2 with TRBJ2-3, with 10 bases matching TRBD1. Germline lookup yields CDR1 SGHTA and CDR2 FQGNSA. This CDR3 is built from 15 residues. V was clipped by 4 bases and J by 4 bases; unmatched bases: 5.

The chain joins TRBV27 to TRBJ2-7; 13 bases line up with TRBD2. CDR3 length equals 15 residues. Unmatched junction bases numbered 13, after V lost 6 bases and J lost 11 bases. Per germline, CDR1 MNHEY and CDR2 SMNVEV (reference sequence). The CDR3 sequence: CASRSVGTSGTLEYF. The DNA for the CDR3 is TGTGCCAGCAGGTCGGTCGGGACTAGCGGGACCCTGGAGTACTTC.

The CDR3 loop is CASGPTGPLSAFF. The CDR3 DNA sequence: TGTGCCAGCGGGCCAACCGGACCACTGAGTGCTTTCTTT. This sequence joins TRBV3-1 (or the pseudogene TRBV3-2) and TRBJ1-1; D not certain. CDR1 is LGHDT, CDR2 YNNKEL, per germline (reference sequence). The CDR3 is 13 amino acids. V was shortened by 8 bases and J by 11 bases, with 21 bases between the two germline ends.

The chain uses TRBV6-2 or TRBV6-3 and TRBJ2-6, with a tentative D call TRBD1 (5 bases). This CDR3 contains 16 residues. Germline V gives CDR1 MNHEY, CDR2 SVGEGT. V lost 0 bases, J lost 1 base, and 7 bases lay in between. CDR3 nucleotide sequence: TGTGCCAGCAGTTACTCCTACAGGTCTGGGGCCAACGTCCTGACTTTC. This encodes CASSYSYRSGANVLTF.

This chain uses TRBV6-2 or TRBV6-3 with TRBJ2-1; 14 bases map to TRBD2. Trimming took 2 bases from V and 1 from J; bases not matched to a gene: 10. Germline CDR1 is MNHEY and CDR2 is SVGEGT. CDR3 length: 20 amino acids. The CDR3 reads CASSYPSGTSGSWSYNEQFF. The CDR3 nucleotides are TGTGCCAGCAGTTACCCCTCCGGGACTAGCGGGAGTTGGTCCTACAATGAGCAGTTCTTC.

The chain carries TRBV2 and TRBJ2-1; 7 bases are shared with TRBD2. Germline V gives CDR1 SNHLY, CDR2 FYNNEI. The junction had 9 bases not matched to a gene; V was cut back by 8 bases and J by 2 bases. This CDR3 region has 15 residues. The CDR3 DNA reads TGTGCCAGCCTTAAGCGGGATGAGACCTACAATGAGCAGTTCTTC. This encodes CASLKRDETYNEQFF. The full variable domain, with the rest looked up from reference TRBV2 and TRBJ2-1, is EPEVTQTPSHQVTQMGQEVILRCVPISNHLYFYWYRQILGQKVEFLVSFYNNEISEKSEIFDDQFSVERPDGSNFTLKIRSTKLEDSAMYFCASLKRDETYNEQFFGPGTRLTVL.

CDR3 sequence (DNA): TGCGCCAGCAGCTTGTCCTCGGAGACTTATGGCTACACCTTC. Translating it yields CASSLSSETYGYTF. The chain has TRBV5-1 and TRBJ1-2; D not certain. The V gene lost 1 base and the J gene lost 5 bases, with 12 bases spanning the gap. Germline values: CDR1 SGHRS, CDR2 YFSETQ. The CDR3 is made up of 14 amino acids.